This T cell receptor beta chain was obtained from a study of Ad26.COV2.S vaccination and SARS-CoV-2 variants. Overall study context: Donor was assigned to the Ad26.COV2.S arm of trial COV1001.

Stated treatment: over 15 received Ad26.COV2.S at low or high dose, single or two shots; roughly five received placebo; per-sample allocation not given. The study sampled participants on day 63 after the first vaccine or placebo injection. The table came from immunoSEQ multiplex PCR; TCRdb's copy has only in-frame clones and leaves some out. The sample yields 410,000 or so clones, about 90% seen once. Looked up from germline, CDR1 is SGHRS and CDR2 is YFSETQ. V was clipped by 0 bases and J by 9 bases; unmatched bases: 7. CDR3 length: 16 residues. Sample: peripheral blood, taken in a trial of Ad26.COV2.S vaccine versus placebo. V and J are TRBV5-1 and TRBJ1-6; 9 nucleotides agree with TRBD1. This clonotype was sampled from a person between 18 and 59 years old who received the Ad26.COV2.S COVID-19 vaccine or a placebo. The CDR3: CASSLAGQGRGSPLHF. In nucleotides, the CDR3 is TGCGCCAGCAGCTTGGCTGGACAGGGGAGAGGTTCACCCCTCCACTTT.